Listed below are T cell receptor beta chains from one sample, sequenced in a study of cytomegalovirus exposure and HLA in healthy donors. Repertoires were generated with immunoSEQ multiplex PCR, while TCRdb's copy carries only in-frame clones and drops some. This repertoire shows around 150,000 clones, approximately 86% found once; its top ten account for approximately 8.5%. The sequenced material came from PBMCs. The receptor source for this set is a young woman in good health and CMV-seropositive. Both conserved end residues are part of each CDR3. Fields, in order: clone size, V gene, CDR3 length, J gene, D gene, CDR3 protein, CDR3 DNA. A D gene is named only where the DNA matches it firmly. Part of the rows lack a size; the others show once, few, many or a class for expanded clones.

clone size: -; V gene: TRBV15; CDR3 length: 14; J gene: TRBJ1-3; D gene: -; CDR3 protein: CATSRDLSGNTIYF; CDR3 DNA: TGTGCCACCAGCAGAGATCTCTCTGGAAACACCATATATTTT
clone size: -; V gene: TRBV2; CDR3 length: 13; J gene: TRBJ2-3; D gene: -; CDR3 protein: CASSVRFPDTQYF; CDR3 DNA: TGTGCCAGCAGTGTGCGATTCCCAGATACGCAGTATTTT
clone size: once; V gene: TRBV18; CDR3 length: 14; J gene: TRBJ2-5; D gene: TRBD2; CDR3 protein: CASSPRAGEETQYF; CDR3 DNA: TGTGCCAGCTCACCCCGAGCGGGGGAAGAGACCCAGTACTTC
clone size: once; V gene: TRBV5-8; CDR3 length: 13; J gene: TRBJ2-4; D gene: -; CDR3 protein: CASTDSYLNIQYF; CDR3 DNA: TGTGCCAGCACCGACAGCTACCTAAACATTCAGTACTTC
clone size: -; V gene: TRBV4-1; CDR3 length: 13; J gene: TRBJ2-4; D gene: -; CDR3 protein: CASSPQVKNIQYF; CDR3 DNA: TGCGCCAGCAGCCCGCAGGTCAAAAACATTCAGTACTTC
clone size: -; V gene: TRBV11-2; CDR3 length: 14; J gene: TRBJ1-6; D gene: -; CDR3 protein: CASSFGGAQSPLHF; CDR3 DNA: TGTGCCAGCAGCTTCGGAGGGGCCCAATCACCCCTCCACTTT
clone size: once; V gene: TRBV13; CDR3 length: 12; J gene: TRBJ2-1; D gene: -; CDR3 protein: CASSQLNSRGFF; CDR3 DNA: TGTGCCAGCAGCCAACTAAACTCCAGGGGGTTCTTC
clone size: -; V gene: TRBV19; CDR3 length: 18; J gene: TRBJ1-1; D gene: -; CDR3 protein: CASSIEAVPAARRDEAFF; CDR3 DNA: TGTGCCAGTAGTATCGAGGCAGTACCGGCGGCCCGGCGGGATGAAGCTTTCTTT
clone size: -; V gene: TRBV5-4; CDR3 length: 14; J gene: TRBJ2-5; D gene: TRBD1; CDR3 protein: CASSLTGGQETQYF; CDR3 DNA: TGTGCCAGCAGCTTGACAGGGGGGCAAGAGACCCAGTACTTC
clone size: -; V gene: TRBV27; CDR3 length: 15; J gene: TRBJ2-7; D gene: TRBD2; CDR3 protein: CASSSLAGGSYEQYF; CDR3 DNA: TGTGCCAGCAGTTCGCTAGCGGGAGGCTCCTACGAGCAGTACTTC
clone size: -; V gene: TRBV11-2; CDR3 length: 14; J gene: TRBJ2-4; D gene: TRBD2; CDR3 protein: CATIRTSGKNIQYF; CDR3 DNA: TGTGCCACCATAAGGACTAGCGGGAAAAACATTCAGTACTTC
clone size: once; V gene: TRBV5-6; CDR3 length: 18; J gene: TRBJ2-3; D gene: TRBD1; CDR3 protein: CASSQTHGGQGGTDTQYF; CDR3 DNA: TGTGCCAGCAGCCAAACCCATGGTGGACAGGGGGGCACAGATACGCAGTATTTT
clone size: -; V gene: TRBV9; CDR3 length: 11; J gene: TRBJ2-5; D gene: -; CDR3 protein: CASSAGETQYF; CDR3 DNA: TGTGCCAGCAGCGCAGGAGAGACCCAGTACTTC
clone size: -; V gene: TRBV10-3; CDR3 length: 17; J gene: TRBJ2-6; D gene: -; CDR3 protein: CAISESDSRSGANVLTF; CDR3 DNA: TGTGCCATCAGTGAAAGTGACAGTCGCTCTGGGGCCAACGTCCTGACTTTC
clone size: -; V gene: TRBV27; CDR3 length: 11; J gene: TRBJ2-1; D gene: -; CDR3 protein: CASSFSGEQFF; CDR3 DNA: TGTGCCAGCAGTTTTAGCGGCGAGCAGTTCTTC
clone size: -; V gene: TRBV5-1; CDR3 length: 12; J gene: TRBJ2-7; D gene: -; CDR3 protein: CASSPSRYEQYF; CDR3 DNA: TGCGCCAGCAGCCCGAGCCGTTACGAGCAGTACTTC
clone size: -; V gene: TRBV6-1; CDR3 length: 13; J gene: TRBJ2-7; D gene: TRBD1; CDR3 protein: CASSMGQPYEQYF; CDR3 DNA: TGTGCCAGCAGTATGGGACAGCCGTACGAGCAGTACTTC
clone size: -; V gene: TRBV4-2; CDR3 length: 13; J gene: TRBJ1-2; D gene: TRBD1; CDR3 protein: CASSQGGDRAYTF; CDR3 DNA: TGTGCCAGCAGCCAAGGGGGGGACAGAGCCTACACCTTC
clone size: once; V gene: TRBV2; CDR3 length: 12; J gene: TRBJ2-5; D gene: -; CDR3 protein: CASSERAETQYF; CDR3 DNA: TGTGCCAGCAGTGAGAGGGCGGAGACCCAGTACTTC
clone size: once; V gene: TRBV6-1; CDR3 length: 15; J gene: TRBJ2-7; D gene: TRBD1; CDR3 protein: CASSDGRQGIHEQYF; CDR3 DNA: TGTGCCAGCAGTGACGGGAGACAGGGGATCCACGAGCAGTACTTC
clone size: -; V gene: TRBV7-9; CDR3 length: 14; J gene: TRBJ1-2; D gene: TRBD1; CDR3 protein: CASSGPGQGFGYTF; CDR3 DNA: TGTGCCAGCAGCGGGCCGGGACAGGGGTTTGGCTACACCTTC
clone size: -; V gene: TRBV27; CDR3 length: 17; J gene: TRBJ2-5; D gene: -; CDR3 protein: CASSLRASGPYQETQYF; CDR3 DNA: TGTGCCAGCAGTTTACGAGCTTCGGGTCCGTACCAAGAGACCCAGTACTTC
clone size: -; V gene: TRBV10-3; CDR3 length: 14; J gene: TRBJ2-1; D gene: -; CDR3 protein: CAISGEEPHNEQFF; CDR3 DNA: TGTGCCATCAGTGGGGAGGAGCCCCACAATGAGCAGTTCTTC
clone size: -; V gene: TRBV28; CDR3 length: 18; J gene: TRBJ2-7; D gene: TRBD2; CDR3 protein: CASSRGLAGSFLSYEQYF; CDR3 DNA: TGTGCCAGCAGTCGGGGACTAGCGGGATCTTTTCTCTCCTACGAGCAGTACTTC
clone size: -; V gene: TRBV6-6; CDR3 length: 12; J gene: TRBJ2-7; D gene: -; CDR3 protein: CAADSGGYEQYF; CDR3 DNA: TGTGCCGCCGATTCCGGGGGCTACGAGCAGTACTTC
clone size: -; V gene: TRBV30; CDR3 length: 11; J gene: TRBJ1-1; D gene: -; CDR3 protein: CAWGEWGDAFF; CDR3 DNA: TGTGCCTGGGGGGAATGGGGGGATGCTTTCTTT
clone size: -; V gene: TRBV18; CDR3 length: 16; J gene: TRBJ1-4; D gene: TRBD1; CDR3 protein: CASSPAPGTDNEKLFF; CDR3 DNA: TGTGCCAGCTCACCTGCCCCGGGGACAGACAATGAAAAACTGTTTTTT
clone size: -; V gene: TRBV15; CDR3 length: 11; J gene: TRBJ2-1; D gene: -; CDR3 protein: CATSSSLEKFF; CDR3 DNA: TGTGCCACCAGCAGCAGCCTAGAGAAGTTCTTC
clone size: -; V gene: TRBV6-5; CDR3 length: 15; J gene: TRBJ2-5; D gene: TRBD1; CDR3 protein: CASSYFGQGGETQYF; CDR3 DNA: TGTGCCAGCAGTTACTTCGGACAGGGTGGCGAGACCCAGTACTTC
clone size: -; V gene: TRBV7-8; CDR3 length: 13; J gene: TRBJ1-1; D gene: -; CDR3 protein: CASSPWGQLEAFF; CDR3 DNA: TGTGCCAGCAGCCCCTGGGGACAACTCGAAGCTTTCTTT
clone size: -; V gene: TRBV5-1; CDR3 length: 14; J gene: TRBJ2-1; D gene: TRBD2; CDR3 protein: CASRTTSGQNEQFF; CDR3 DNA: TGCGCCAGCCGGACCACTAGCGGGCAAAATGAGCAGTTCTTC
clone size: few; V gene: TRBV5-1; CDR3 length: 13; J gene: TRBJ1-2; D gene: -; CDR3 protein: CASSLGQIYGYTF; CDR3 DNA: TGCGCCAGCAGCCTTGGACAGATCTATGGCTACACCTTC
clone size: -; V gene: TRBV5-8; CDR3 length: 13; J gene: TRBJ1-5; D gene: TRBD1; CDR3 protein: CASRGDRNQPQHF; CDR3 DNA: TGTGCCAGCAGGGGGGACAGGAATCAGCCCCAGCATTTT
clone size: -; V gene: TRBV15; CDR3 length: 16; J gene: TRBJ2-7; D gene: -; CDR3 protein: CATSRGGPGVSYEQYF; CDR3 DNA: TGTGCCACCAGCAGAGGAGGGCCGGGAGTGAGCTACGAGCAGTACTTC
clone size: -; V gene: TRBV7-9; CDR3 length: 15; J gene: TRBJ1-4; D gene: -; CDR3 protein: CASSLAEGVNEKLFF; CDR3 DNA: TGTGCCAGCAGCTTAGCGGAAGGGGTCAATGAAAAACTGTTTTTT
clone size: -; V gene: TRBV7-3; CDR3 length: 16; J gene: TRBJ2-1; D gene: TRBD1; CDR3 protein: CASSPGGRDSPNEQFF; CDR3 DNA: TGTGCCAGCAGCCCAGGGGGCCGGGACTCCCCCAATGAGCAGTTCTTC
clone size: -; V gene: TRBV30; CDR3 length: 13; J gene: TRBJ1-2; D gene: -; CDR3 protein: CAWSVGYLYGYTF; CDR3 DNA: TGTGCCTGGAGTGTCGGGTACCTCTATGGCTACACCTTC
clone size: -; V gene: TRBV5-1; CDR3 length: 18; J gene: TRBJ2-3; D gene: TRBD2; CDR3 protein: CASSLATSGGTSTDTQYF; CDR3 DNA: TGCGCCAGCAGCTTGGCAACTAGCGGGGGGACCAGCACAGATACGCAGTATTTT
clone size: -; V gene: TRBV9; CDR3 length: 14; J gene: TRBJ2-1; D gene: TRBD1; CDR3 protein: CASSKDRGRNEQFF; CDR3 DNA: TGTGCCAGCAGCAAGGACAGGGGGCGCAATGAGCAGTTCTTC
clone size: -; V gene: TRBV28; CDR3 length: 15; J gene: TRBJ2-2; D gene: TRBD1; CDR3 protein: CASSSVGGYTGELFF; CDR3 DNA: TGTGCCAGCAGTTCGGTAGGGGGCTACACCGGGGAGCTGTTTTTT
clone size: -; V gene: TRBV7-9; CDR3 length: 14; J gene: TRBJ2-1; D gene: TRBD1; CDR3 protein: CASRGQSSYNEQFF; CDR3 DNA: TGTGCCAGCAGGGGACAGAGCTCCTACAATGAGCAGTTCTTC
clone size: once; V gene: TRBV5-1; CDR3 length: 17; J gene: TRBJ2-1; D gene: TRBD2; CDR3 protein: CASSFPQVAGGHNEQFF; CDR3 DNA: TGCGCCAGCAGCTTCCCGCAGGTAGCGGGAGGGCACAATGAGCAGTTCTTC
clone size: -; V gene: TRBV15; CDR3 length: 15; J gene: TRBJ2-7; D gene: TRBD1; CDR3 protein: CATSRDVQGGYEQYF; CDR3 DNA: TGTGCCACCAGCAGAGATGTACAGGGGGGCTACGAGCAGTACTTC
clone size: once; V gene: TRBV6-1; CDR3 length: 12; J gene: TRBJ2-7; D gene: TRBD2; CDR3 protein: CASRRGVHEQYF; CDR3 DNA: TGTGCCAGCAGACGGGGGGTACACGAGCAGTACTTC
clone size: -; V gene: TRBV28; CDR3 length: 19; J gene: TRBJ2-7; D gene: TRBD2; CDR3 protein: CASSLSLAGGLTNSYEQYF; CDR3 DNA: TGTGCCAGCAGTCTCTCACTAGCGGGGGGTCTCACGAACTCCTACGAGCAGTACTTC
clone size: -; V gene: TRBV29-1; CDR3 length: 14; J gene: TRBJ2-7; D gene: -; CDR3 protein: CSVGILGRSYEQYF; CDR3 DNA: TGCAGCGTTGGGATCCTGGGCAGGTCTTACGAGCAGTACTTC
clone size: -; V gene: TRBV6-1; CDR3 length: 14; J gene: TRBJ1-1; D gene: -; CDR3 protein: CASSEFGLLTEAFF; CDR3 DNA: TGTGCCAGCAGTGAATTCGGACTGCTCACTGAAGCTTTCTTT
clone size: -; V gene: TRBV19; CDR3 length: 14; J gene: TRBJ2-7; D gene: TRBD1; CDR3 protein: CASMSDRGPYEQYF; CDR3 DNA: TGTGCCAGTATGAGCGACAGGGGGCCATACGAGCAGTACTTC
clone size: -; V gene: TRBV6-1; CDR3 length: 14; J gene: TRBJ2-3; D gene: -; CDR3 protein: CASSVGLGPDTQYF; CDR3 DNA: TGTGCCAGCAGTGTGGGCCTCGGCCCCGATACGCAGTATTTT